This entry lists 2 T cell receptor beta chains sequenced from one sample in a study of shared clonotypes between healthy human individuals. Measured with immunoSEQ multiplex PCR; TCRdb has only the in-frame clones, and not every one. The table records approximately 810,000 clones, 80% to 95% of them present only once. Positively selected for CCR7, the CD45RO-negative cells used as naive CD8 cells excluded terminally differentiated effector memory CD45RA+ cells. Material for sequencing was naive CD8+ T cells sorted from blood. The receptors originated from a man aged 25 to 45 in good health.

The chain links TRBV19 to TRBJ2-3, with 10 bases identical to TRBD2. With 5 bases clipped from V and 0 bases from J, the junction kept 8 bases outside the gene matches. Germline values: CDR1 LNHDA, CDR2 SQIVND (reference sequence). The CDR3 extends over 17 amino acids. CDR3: CASSLLAGPSSTDTQYF. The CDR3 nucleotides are TGTGCCAGTAGTCTACTAGCGGGACCCTCTAGCACAGATACGCAGTATTTT.

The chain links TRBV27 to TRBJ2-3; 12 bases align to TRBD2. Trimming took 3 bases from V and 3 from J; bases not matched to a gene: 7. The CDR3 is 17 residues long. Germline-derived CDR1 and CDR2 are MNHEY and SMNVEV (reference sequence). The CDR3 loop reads CASSLTSGSGRTDTQYF. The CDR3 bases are TGTGCCAGCAGTTTGACTAGCGGGAGCGGGAGGACAGATACGCAGTATTTT.